Listed below are T cell receptor beta chains from one sample, sequenced in a study of shared clonotypes between healthy human individuals. Produced via immunoSEQ multiplex PCR; TCRdb's table is partial and in-frame only. This sample has 650,000 to 800,000 clones, with roughly 72% found just once. Material for sequencing was memory CD4+ T cells sorted from blood. These receptors all stem from a woman aged 25 to 39 in good health. Both conserved end residues are trimmed from each CDR3. Fields, in order: V gene, J gene, CDR3 protein.

V gene: TRBV14; J gene: TRBJ2-7; CDR3 protein: ASSHSKGVLTEQY
V gene: TRBV14; J gene: TRBJ2-2; CDR3 protein: ASSQGQTNTGELF
V gene: TRBV7-9; J gene: TRBJ2-3; CDR3 protein: ASTEQGAVDTQY
V gene: TRBV5-1; J gene: TRBJ2-3; CDR3 protein: ASSLGQGPSTDTQY
V gene: TRBV7-2; J gene: TRBJ1-2; CDR3 protein: ASSPGTGDYGYT
V gene: TRBV5-1; J gene: TRBJ1-2; CDR3 protein: ASSLGQGQMVSDT
V gene: TRBV5-6; J gene: TRBJ1-2; CDR3 protein: ASSGTQTNYGYT
V gene: TRBV5-6; J gene: TRBJ1-2; CDR3 protein: ASSLGQTYGGYT
V gene: TRBV11-2; J gene: TRBJ2-7; CDR3 protein: ASSSFKDGNEQY
V gene: TRBV7-2; J gene: TRBJ2-3; CDR3 protein: ASSLYGDTQY
V gene: TRBV12-5; J gene: TRBJ2-3; CDR3 protein: ASATEGHTDTQY